The TCR beta chain under discussion was sequenced for a study of T cell changes during pregnancy in multiple sclerosis. This clone was counted once. Losses at the gene ends were 6 bases for V and 0 bases for J; bases not matched to a gene: 6. Germline V gene sequence: CDR1 MNHNY, CDR2 SVGAGI (reference sequence). The CDR3 is 15 amino acids. Sequencing was performed with immunoSEQ multiplex PCR; in TCRdb, only in-frame clones are kept and a portion is missing. This table has 50,000 to 75,000 clones, 91% appearing once. The sequenced sample was peripheral blood, obtained in the third trimester of pregnancy. The chain combines TRBV6-6 with TRBJ2-7; 9 bases are shared with TRBD1. This receptor was taken from a female donor in good health, enrolled as a control in a pregnancy study. Here the CDR3 DNA reads TGTGCCAGCAGATCCCCGGGACAGGGCTCCTACGAGCAGTACTTC. It yields the protein CASRSPGQGSYEQYF.